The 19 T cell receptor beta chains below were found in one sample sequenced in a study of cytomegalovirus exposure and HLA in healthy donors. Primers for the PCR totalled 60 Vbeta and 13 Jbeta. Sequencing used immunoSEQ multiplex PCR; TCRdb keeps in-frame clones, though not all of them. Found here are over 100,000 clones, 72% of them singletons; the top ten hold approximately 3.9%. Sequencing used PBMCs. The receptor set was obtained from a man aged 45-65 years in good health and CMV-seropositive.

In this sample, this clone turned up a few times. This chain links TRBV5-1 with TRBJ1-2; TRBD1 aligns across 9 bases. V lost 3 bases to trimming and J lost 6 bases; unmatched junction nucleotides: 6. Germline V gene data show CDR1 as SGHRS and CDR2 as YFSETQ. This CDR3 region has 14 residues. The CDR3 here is CASSWTGEKDGYTF. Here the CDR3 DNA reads TGCGCCAGCAGCTGGACAGGGGAGAAGGATGGCTACACCTTC.

The DNA for the CDR3 is TGTGCCAGCAGCTTAAGCCCCCCGGGACTAGCTTCCTACGAGCAGTACTTC. This encodes CASSLSPPGLASYEQYF. The chain uses TRBV7-6 and TRBJ2-7, with 9 bases aligning to TRBD2. Germline values: CDR1 SGHVS, CDR2 FNYEAQ. The CDR3 runs to 17 residues. Losses at the gene ends were 2 bases for V and 1 base for J; bases not matched to a gene: 9.

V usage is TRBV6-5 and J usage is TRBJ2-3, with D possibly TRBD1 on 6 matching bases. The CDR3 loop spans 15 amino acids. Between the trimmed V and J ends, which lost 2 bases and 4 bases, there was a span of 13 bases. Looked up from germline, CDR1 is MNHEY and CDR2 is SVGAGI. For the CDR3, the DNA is TGTGCCAGCAGTTACGGGGGCGGGCCAGCAGATACGCAGTATTTT. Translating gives CASSYGGGPADTQYF.

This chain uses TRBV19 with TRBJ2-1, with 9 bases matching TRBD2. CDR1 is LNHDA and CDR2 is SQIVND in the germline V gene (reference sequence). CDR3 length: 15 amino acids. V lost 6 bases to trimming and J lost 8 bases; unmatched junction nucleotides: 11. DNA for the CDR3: TGTGCCAGTAGGACGACTAGCGGTCGGATCTATGAGCAGTTCTTC. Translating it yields CASRTTSGRIYEQFF.

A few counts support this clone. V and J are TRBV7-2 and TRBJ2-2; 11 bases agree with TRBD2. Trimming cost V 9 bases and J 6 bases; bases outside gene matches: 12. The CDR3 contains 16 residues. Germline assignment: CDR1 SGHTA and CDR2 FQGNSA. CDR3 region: CASRINSGRASGELFF. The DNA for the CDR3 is TGTGCCAGTCGGATAAATAGCGGGAGGGCCTCCGGGGAGCTGTTTTTT. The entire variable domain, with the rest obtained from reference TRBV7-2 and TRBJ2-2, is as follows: GAGVSQSPSNKVTEKGKDVELRCDPISGHTALYWYRQSLGQGLEFLIYFQGNSAPDKSGLPSDRFSAERTGGSVSTLTIQRTQQEDSAVYLCASRINSGRASGELFFGEGSRLTVL.

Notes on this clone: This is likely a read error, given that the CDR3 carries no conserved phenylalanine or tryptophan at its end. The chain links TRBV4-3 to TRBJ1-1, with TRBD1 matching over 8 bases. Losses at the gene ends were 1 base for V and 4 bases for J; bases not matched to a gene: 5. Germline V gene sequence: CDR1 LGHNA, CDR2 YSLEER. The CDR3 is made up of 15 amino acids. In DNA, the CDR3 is TGCGCCAGCAGCCAAGGCTGGACAGGGAGCACTGAAGCTTTCTCT. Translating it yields CASSQGWTGSTEAFS.

In DNA form, the CDR3 reads TGTGCCAGCAGTGTCAGGGCCGGGGCCAACGTCCTGACTTTC. Translating it yields CASSVRAGANVLTF. This chain joins TRBV2 and TRBJ2-6, with D possibly matching TRBD1 (5 bases). The germline gives CDR1 SNHLY, CDR2 FYNNEI. The V gene lost 4 bases and the J gene lost 4 bases, with 8 bases spanning the gap. The CDR3 totals 14 residues.

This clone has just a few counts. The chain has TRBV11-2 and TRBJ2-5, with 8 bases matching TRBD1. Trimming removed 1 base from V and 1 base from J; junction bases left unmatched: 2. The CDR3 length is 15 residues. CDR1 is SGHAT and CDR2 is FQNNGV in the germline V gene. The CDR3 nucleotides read TGTGCCAGCAGCTTAGGGGACAGGTTCCAAGAGACCCAGTACTTC. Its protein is CASSLGDRFQETQYF. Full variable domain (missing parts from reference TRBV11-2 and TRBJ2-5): EAGVAQSPRYKIIEKRQSVAFWCNPISGHATLYWYQQILGQGPKLLIQFQNNGVVDDSQLPKDRFSAERLKGVDSTLKIQPAKLEDSAVYLCASSLGDRFQETQYFGPGTRLLVL.

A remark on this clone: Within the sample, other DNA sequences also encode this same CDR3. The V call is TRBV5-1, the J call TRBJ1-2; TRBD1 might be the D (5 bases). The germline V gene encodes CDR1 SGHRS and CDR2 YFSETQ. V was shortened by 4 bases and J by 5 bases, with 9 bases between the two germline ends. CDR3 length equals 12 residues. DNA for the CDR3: TGCGCCAGCAGCCCTGACAGTTATGGCTACACCTTC. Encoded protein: CASSPDSYGYTF.

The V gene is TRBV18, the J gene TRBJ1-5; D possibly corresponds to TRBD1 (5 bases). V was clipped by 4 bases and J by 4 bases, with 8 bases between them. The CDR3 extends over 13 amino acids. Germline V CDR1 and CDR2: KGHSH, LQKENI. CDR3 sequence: CASSLSGNQPQHF. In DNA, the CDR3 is TGTGCCAGCTCACTGTCAGGGAATCAGCCCCAGCATTTT. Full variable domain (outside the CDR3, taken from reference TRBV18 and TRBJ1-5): NAGVMQNPRHLVRRRGQEARLRCSPMKGHSHVYWYRQLPEEGLKFMVYLQKENIIDESGMPKERFSAEFPKEGPSILRIQQVVRGDSAAYFCASSLSGNQPQHFGDGTRLSIL.

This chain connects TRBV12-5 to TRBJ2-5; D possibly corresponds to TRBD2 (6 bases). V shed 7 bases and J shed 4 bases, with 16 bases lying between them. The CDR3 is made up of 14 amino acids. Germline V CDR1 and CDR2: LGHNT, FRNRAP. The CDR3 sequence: CASATLGGRETQYF. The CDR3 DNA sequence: TGTGCTAGTGCAACGTTGGGGGGACGAGAGACCCAGTACTTC.

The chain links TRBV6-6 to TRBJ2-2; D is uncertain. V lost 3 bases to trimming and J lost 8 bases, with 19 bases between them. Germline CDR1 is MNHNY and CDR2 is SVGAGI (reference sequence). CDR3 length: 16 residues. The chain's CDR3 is CASSYLEPSLSGELFF. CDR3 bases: TGTGCCAGCAGTTATTTAGAACCATCCCTTAGTGGGGAGCTGTTTTTT.

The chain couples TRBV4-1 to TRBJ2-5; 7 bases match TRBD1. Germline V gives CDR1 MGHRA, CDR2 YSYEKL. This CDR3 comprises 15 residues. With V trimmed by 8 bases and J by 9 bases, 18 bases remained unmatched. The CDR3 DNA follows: TGCGCCAGCGGGGCTCCTACAGGGACCCAGGGGGCCCAGTACTTC. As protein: CASGAPTGTQGAQYF.

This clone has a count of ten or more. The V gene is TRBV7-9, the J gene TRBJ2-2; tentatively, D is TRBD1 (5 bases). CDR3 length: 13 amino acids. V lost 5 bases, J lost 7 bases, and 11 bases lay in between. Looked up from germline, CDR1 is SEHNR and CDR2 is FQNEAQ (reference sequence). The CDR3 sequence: CASSLQGFGELFF. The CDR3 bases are TGTGCCAGCAGCCTCCAGGGTTTCGGGGAGCTGTTTTTT.

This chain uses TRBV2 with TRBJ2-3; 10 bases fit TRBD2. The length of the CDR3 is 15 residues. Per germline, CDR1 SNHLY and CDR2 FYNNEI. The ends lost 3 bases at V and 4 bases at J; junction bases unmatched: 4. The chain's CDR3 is CASSDQRGGPDTQYF. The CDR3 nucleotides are TGTGCCAGCAGTGATCAGCGGGGGGGCCCAGATACGCAGTATTTT.

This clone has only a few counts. CDR3 coding DNA: TGCGCCAGCAGCCAAATGGTGGCGGTGAACACTGAAGCTTTCTTT. Translated: CASSQMVAVNTEAFF. This chain connects TRBV4-1 to TRBJ1-1; D gene ambiguous. V shed 2 bases and J shed 0 bases, with 10 bases lying between them. This CDR3 is built from 15 residues. Germline CDR1 reads MGHRA; CDR2 reads YSYEKL.

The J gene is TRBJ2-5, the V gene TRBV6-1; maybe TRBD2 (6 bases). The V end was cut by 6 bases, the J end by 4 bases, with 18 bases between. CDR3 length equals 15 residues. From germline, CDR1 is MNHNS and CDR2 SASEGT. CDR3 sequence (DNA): TGTGCCAGCAGCATTCTAGCGTACCGCGGAGAGACCCAGTACTTC. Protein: CASSILAYRGETQYF.

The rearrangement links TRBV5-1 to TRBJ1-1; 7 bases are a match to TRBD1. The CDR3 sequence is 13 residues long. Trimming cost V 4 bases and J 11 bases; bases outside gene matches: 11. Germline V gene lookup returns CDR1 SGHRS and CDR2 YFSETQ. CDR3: CASSLRQGGLAFF. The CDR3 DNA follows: TGCGCCAGCAGCCTCCGACAGGGCGGTTTGGCTTTCTTT.

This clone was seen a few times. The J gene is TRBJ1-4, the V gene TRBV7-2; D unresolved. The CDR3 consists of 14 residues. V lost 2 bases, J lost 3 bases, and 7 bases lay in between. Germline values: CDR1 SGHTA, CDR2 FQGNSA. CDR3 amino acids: CASSLSHANEKLFF. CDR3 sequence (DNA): TGTGCCAGCAGCTTATCCCATGCTAATGAAAAACTGTTTTTT.